This T cell receptor (beta chain) was identified during a study of PD-1 blockade in classical Hodgkin lymphoma. As for the study in general: Nivolumab was administered to patients intravenously at 3 mg/kg every 2 weeks.

Only in-frame clones appear in the TCRdb table, and some are missing; sequencing was by immunoSEQ multiplex PCR. The table lists approximately 25,000 clones, approximately 68% of them singletons, with roughly 3.5% in the top ten. Study conclusions and caveats: Patients who responded completely had about the same baseline diversity as newly diagnosed patients. The CD4+ diversity rise by C4D1 was clearest in complete responders. Exclusion covered patients beginning nivolumab under 1 year post-ASCT.

The V end lost 0 bases, the J end lost 3 bases, and 18 bases lay between the germline ends. In germline, CDR1 is SGDLS, CDR2 YYNGEE. The CDR3 spans 17 residues. Concerning this clone: Antigen: not known.

The time point: cycle 4 day 1 (C4D1), after 6 weeks of nivolumab. Every single patient, without exception, relapsed after autologous stem cell transplantation, and brentuximab vedotin exposure varied. This receptor was obtained from a human donor with classical Hodgkin lymphoma. The rearrangement joins TRBV9 to TRBJ2-5; D is ambiguous. The specimen comprised peripheral blood mononuclear cells (PBMCs), sampled before the fourth cycle of nivolumab. CDR3: CASSVDLPGTSKETQYF. As DNA, the CDR3 is TGTGCCAGCAGCGTAGATCTGCCGGGCACGTCGAAAGAGACCCAGTACTTC. Full variable domain (outside the CDR3, taken from reference TRBV9 and TRBJ2-5): DSGVTQTPKHLITATGQRVTLRCSPRSGDLSVYWYQQSLDQGLQFLIQYYNGEERAKGNILERFSAQQFPDLHSELNLSSLELGDSALYFCASSVDLPGTSKETQYFGPGTRLLVL.